This TCR beta chain comes out of a study of T cells expressing NK-cell markers. On the study more broadly: Investigators obtained TCR beta repertoires from sorted CD3+CD56+NKG2C+, CD3+CD56+NKG2C- and CD3+CD56-NKG2C+ T cells. HCMV seropositivity characterized seven of the eight sequenced donors, and seronegativity one.

Of note for this clonotype: The antigen remains unidentified.

Germline V gene sequence: CDR1 SGHTA, CDR2 FQGNSA. This CDR3 spans 13 amino acids. 5'RACE template switching with UMIs generated TCR beta cDNA. Using the 5' RACE reads, TCRdb records one entry per CDR3 protein without DNA. The sample table sets out roughly 350,000 distinct CDR3 sequences. Findings and caveats of the study: A range of about 1.0-7.5% of CD8+ T cells consisted of dominant NKG2C+ clonotypes in several donors.

The sequenced material came from blood T cells: a sorted CD56 or NKG2C T cell subset, CD4+ or CD8+ T cells, or bulk PBMC T cells (not recorded which). The sequence was obtained from a man aged 18 to 69 in good health. The gene calls are TRBV7-2 and TRBJ2-1; TCRdb's assignment of TRBD1 cannot be checked, as there is no DNA. CDR3 region: CASSSTRVYRQFF.